The 24 T cell receptor beta chains below were found in one sample sequenced in a study of T cell changes during pregnancy in multiple sclerosis. The repertoire was sequenced with immunoSEQ multiplex PCR; TCRdb's copy has only in-frame clones and lacks some. Here the sample spans fewer than 85,000 clones, around 92% being singletons. The material sequenced was peripheral blood, taken in the third trimester of pregnancy. The receptor source for this set is a female donor in good health, enrolled as a control in a pregnancy study.

The chain links TRBV5-1 to TRBJ2-7; D is ambiguous. CDR1 is SGHRS, CDR2 YFSETQ, per germline. The CDR3 totals 14 residues. The V and J ends lost 1 base and 0 bases respectively, with 8 bases between them. The CDR3 here is CASSLQASSYEQYF. In DNA, the CDR3 is TGCGCCAGCAGCTTGCAGGCCAGCTCCTACGAGCAGTACTTC.

CDR3 sequence: CASSPGTSGGADTQYF. CDR3 nucleotide sequence: TGTGCCAGCAGCCCCGGGACTAGCGGGGGGGCAGATACGCAGTATTTT. The genes are TRBV4-2 and TRBJ2-3; 16 bases are shared with TRBD2. After removal of 4 bases from V and 4 bases from J, the junction contained 2 bases not matched to a gene. The CDR3 runs 16 residues. Germline assignment: CDR1 LGHNA and CDR2 YNFKEQ.

V is TRBV28 and J is TRBJ2-1, with D possibly TRBD1 on 6 matching bases. Trimming took 6 bases from V and 4 from J, leaving 10 bases between them. Germline loops: CDR1 MDHEN, CDR2 SYDVKM. This CDR3 comprises 13 residues. The CDR3 sequence is CASRIGQYNEQFF. In DNA form, the CDR3 reads TGTGCCAGCAGAATAGGACAGTACAATGAGCAGTTCTTC.

V usage is TRBV5-1 and J usage is TRBJ2-5; 7 bases agree with TRBD2. This CDR3 region has 13 residues. J lost 3 bases, V lost 5 bases, and 4 bases had no gene match. Germline lookup yields CDR1 SGHRS and CDR2 YFSETQ. The chain's CDR3 is CASSNLAEETQYF. In DNA form, the CDR3 reads TGCGCCAGCAGTAATCTAGCGGAAGAGACCCAGTACTTC. The full variable domain, rest sourced from reference TRBV5-1 and TRBJ2-5, is KAGVTQTPRYLIKTRGQQVTLSCSPISGHRSVSWYQQTPGQGLQFLFEYFSETQRNKGNFPGRFSGRQFSNSRSEMNVSTLELGDSALYLCASSNLAEETQYFGPGTRLLVL.

The V and J genes are TRBV10-1 and TRBJ2-3, with 8 bases aligning to TRBD2. With 6 bases clipped from V and 4 bases from J, the junction kept 6 bases outside the gene matches. Germline CDR1 is WNHNN and CDR2 is SYGVQD (reference sequence). The CDR3 totals 14 residues. The chain's CDR3 is CASSRGGRSDTQYF. CDR3 DNA: TGCGCCAGCAGCCGCGGGGGGAGGTCAGATACGCAGTATTTT.

V gene TRBV2 combines with J gene TRBJ1-4; TRBD1 might be the D (6 bases). Germline lookup yields CDR1 SNHLY and CDR2 FYNNEI. This CDR3 has 14 amino acids. The V and J ends lost 6 bases and 5 bases respectively, with 13 bases between them. This CDR3 reads CASRNRDINEKLFF. In DNA form, the CDR3 reads TGTGCCAGCAGAAACCGGGACATCAATGAAAAACTGTTTTTT.

The chain recombines TRBV28 with TRBJ1-6; D ambiguous. The CDR3 sequence is 14 residues long. Trimming took off 6 bases at V and 5 bases at J, with 11 bases between the two ends. The germline CDR1 and CDR2 sequences are MDHEN and SYDVKM. In nucleotides, the CDR3 is TGTGCCAGCAGAATTGGAGGCAATAATTCACCCCTCCACTTT. Its protein product is CASRIGGNNSPLHF.

The chain links TRBV7-2 to TRBJ1-5; D might be TRBD1 (6 bases). CDR1 is SGHTA, CDR2 FQGNSA, per germline. The CDR3 sequence is 15 residues long. V was clipped by 3 bases and J by 4 bases, with 13 bases between them. CDR3 residues: CASSFRQGMNQPQHF. Written as DNA, the CDR3 is TGTGCCAGCAGCTTTCGGCAGGGGATGAATCAGCCCCAGCATTTT.

The V and J genes are TRBV5-1 and TRBJ1-1, with D perhaps matching TRBD1 (6 bases). Germline assignment: CDR1 SGHRS and CDR2 YFSETQ. The CDR3 loop spans 15 amino acids. Trimming took 4 bases from V and 1 from J, leaving 14 bases between them. The CDR3 DNA follows: TGCGCCAGCAGCGTGGGGGGGCGTGAGAACACTGAAGCTTTCTTT. It yields the protein CASSVGGRENTEAFF.

The V call is TRBV11-2, the J call TRBJ1-6; D call uncertain. The germline CDR1 and CDR2 sequences are SGHAT and FQNNGV. The CDR3 spans 11 residues. The V end was cut by 5 bases, the J end by 7 bases, with 3 bases between. DNA of the CDR3: TGTGCCAGCAGCCAAAATTCACCCCTCCACTTT. It is translated as CASSQNSPLHF.

The chain joins TRBV7-2 to TRBJ1-5; 7 bases are shared with TRBD1. The CDR3 has 15 residues. V dropped 0 bases and J dropped 2; count of bases not matched to a gene: 1. Germline V gene lookup returns CDR1 SGHTA and CDR2 FQGNSA. CDR3: CASSLAGGGNQPQHF. For the CDR3, the DNA is TGTGCCAGCAGCTTAGCAGGGGGCGGCAATCAGCCCCAGCATTTT.

The genes are TRBV10-3 and TRBJ2-7; 8 bases are a match to TRBD1. The CDR3 runs to 16 residues. Germline CDR1 and CDR2: ENHRY and SYGVKD. Trimming took 0 bases from V and 2 from J; bases not matched to a gene: 6. The DNA for the CDR3 is TGTGCCATCAGTGAGTCGTTAGACAGGGGTACCTACGAGCAGTACTTC. Protein sequence: CAISESLDRGTYEQYF.

The V call is TRBV27, the J call TRBJ2-7, with D possibly TRBD2 on 6 matching bases. Germline CDR1 and CDR2: MNHEY and SMNVEV (reference sequence). The CDR3 contains 13 residues. The V end was cut by 5 bases, the J end by 2 bases, with 10 bases between. The CDR3 spells CASSPGLPYEQYF. The CDR3 nucleotides read TGTGCCAGCAGTCCGGGACTCCCCTACGAGCAGTACTTC.

As regards this clone: Other DNA variants within this sample encode the same CDR3. The chain has TRBV13 and TRBJ2-7, with 10 nucleotides matching TRBD1. The junction had 8 bases not matched to a gene; V was cut back by 5 bases and J by 1 base. CDR3 length: 16 residues. Germline-derived CDR1 and CDR2 are PRHDT and FYEKMQ (reference sequence). For the CDR3, the DNA is TGTGCCAGCAGCCTAATGGGACAGGGGTCTTCCTACGAGCAGTACTTC. Its protein is CASSLMGQGSSYEQYF.

This chain connects TRBV10-3 to TRBJ2-3; TRBD2 aligns across 9 bases. Germline V lookup: CDR1 ENHRY, CDR2 SYGVKD. The CDR3 loop spans 17 amino acids. V lost 2 bases and J lost 2; bases outside the gene matches: 8. CDR3 protein: CAISERSSGRFTDTQYF. As DNA, the CDR3 is TGTGCCATCAGTGAGAGGAGTAGCGGGAGATTCACAGATACGCAGTATTTT.

The chain has TRBV9 and TRBJ2-7; tentatively, D is TRBD1 (5 bases). V shed 0 bases and J shed 3 bases, with 10 bases lying between them. In germline, CDR1 is SGDLS, CDR2 YYNGEE. The CDR3 length is 14 residues. CDR3 bases: TGTGCCAGCAGCGTAGCTAGTCAGGGCTACGAGCAGTACTTC. Protein: CASSVASQGYEQYF.

V usage is TRBV6-5 and J usage is TRBJ1-2; TRBD1 agrees at 9 bases. This CDR3 is 15 amino acids long. Losses at the gene ends were 7 bases for V and 7 bases for J; bases not matched to a gene: 13. CDR1 and CDR2 (germline): MNHEY, SVGAGI. The CDR3 here is CASTREYRGPGGYTF. In nucleotides, the CDR3 is TGTGCCAGCACTCGAGAATACAGGGGGCCGGGTGGCTACACCTTC.

The chain couples TRBV18 to TRBJ2-5, with D tentatively TRBD2 (6 bases). V lost 3 bases, J lost 1 base, and 15 bases lay in between. This CDR3 region has 16 residues. Germline values: CDR1 KGHSH, CDR2 LQKENI. CDR3 sequence (DNA): TGTGCCAGCTCACCCTTCGGGGGAGAGACCCAAGAGACCCAGTACTTC. Its translation is CASSPFGGETQETQYF.

This chain joins TRBV6-1 and TRBJ2-2, with a tentative D call TRBD2 (6 bases). Germline CDR1 is MNHNS and CDR2 is SASEGT. Trimming pared 8 bases from V and 4 bases from J, leaving 14 bases between. The CDR3 length is 14 residues. CDR3 protein: CASEGLRSTGELFF. The DNA of the CDR3 is TGTGCCAGCGAGGGACTCCGGAGCACCGGGGAGCTGTTTTTT.

This clone has a handful of counts. The rearrangement uses TRBV14 and TRBJ1-1; the D gene is possibly TRBD1 (5 bases). From germline, CDR1 is SGHDN and CDR2 FVKESK. Trimming cost V 1 base and J 3 bases, with 15 bases left between them. This CDR3 is built from 16 residues. CDR3 residues: CASSQVVGTSDTEAFF. The DNA for the CDR3 is TGTGCCAGCAGCCAAGTGGTAGGGACTTCGGACACTGAAGCTTTCTTT.

J is TRBJ1-6 and V is TRBV28; D not certain. V lost 8 bases and J 14 bases, leaving 16 bases between the germline ends. The germline V gene has CDR1 MDHEN and CDR2 SYDVKM. This CDR3 has 12 amino acids. The CDR3 DNA sequence: TGTGCCAGCGGCCCCAGGTCGGTCACCCTCCACTTT. It translates to CASGPRSVTLHF. Supplemented by reference TRBV28 and TRBJ1-6, the full variable domain reads DVKVTQSSRYLVKRTGEKVFLECVQDMDHENMFWYRQDPGLGLRLIYFSYDVKMKEKGDIPEGYSVSREKKERFSLILESASTNQTSMYLCASGPRSVTLHFGNGTRLTVT.

V is TRBV7-9 and J is TRBJ2-1, with 12 positions matching TRBD1. CDR3 length: 15 residues. Germline CDR1 SEHNR, CDR2 FQNEAQ (reference sequence). The trim removed 4 bases at V and 7 bases at J, leaving 5 bases unmatched. Written as DNA, the CDR3 is TGTGCCAGCAGCTCCAGGGGACAGGGGGCGAATGAGCAGTTCTTC. It encodes CASSSRGQGANEQFF.

The genes are TRBV6-1 and TRBJ2-3; 9 positions match TRBD2. The CDR3 has 15 amino acids. Looked up from germline, CDR1 is MNHNS and CDR2 is SASEGT. V trimming: 4 bases; J trimming: 6 bases; junction bases outside the gene matches: 8. DNA of the CDR3: TGTGCCAGCAGTGTTTTGCGGGGGGGCTTGGATACGCAGTATTTT. It specifies CASSVLRGGLDTQYF.

The chain couples TRBV18 to TRBJ1-2; tentatively, D is TRBD1 (5 bases). V was clipped by 6 bases and J by 2 bases, with 19 bases between them. Germline CDR1 is KGHSH and CDR2 is LQKENI. There are 16 residues in the CDR3. As DNA, the CDR3 is TGTGCCAGCTCCCCAGGAGGAGGGGTCCGCAACTATGGCTACACCTTC. This codes for CASSPGGGVRNYGYTF.